The 9 T cell receptor beta chains below come from one sample, sequenced in a study of T cell responses to AZD1222 COVID-19 vaccine. Repertoires were generated with immunoSEQ multiplex PCR, while TCRdb's copy carries only in-frame clones and drops some. The top ten hold 2.4% of the sample, which has under 150,000 clones, about 88% seen once. The material was peripheral blood, obtained on day 0 of AZD1222 vaccination. Every receptor here comes from an adult in good health.

This clone was counted between two and nine times. The J gene is TRBJ2-2, the V gene TRBV2; 7 nucleotides align to TRBD1. The CDR3 is made up of 14 amino acids. V shed 6 bases and J 3 bases; nucleotides not matched to a gene: 4. CDR1 and CDR2 from the germline V gene are SNHLY and FYNNEI. The CDR3 loop is CASRDRPDTGELFF. CDR3 nucleotide sequence: TGTGCCAGCAGGGACAGGCCCGACACCGGGGAGCTGTTTTTT.

The chain combines TRBV19 with TRBJ1-1, with D perhaps TRBD1 (6 bases). V lost 3 bases and J 0 bases, leaving 8 bases between the germline ends. The CDR3 loop spans 14 amino acids. Germline values: CDR1 LNHDA, CDR2 SQIVND (reference sequence). The CDR3 protein is CASSMDRMNTEAFF. As DNA, the CDR3 is TGTGCCAGTAGTATGGACAGAATGAACACTGAAGCTTTCTTT.

This clone was detected only a few times. The chain recombines TRBV3-1 (or the pseudogene TRBV3-2) with TRBJ2-2, with D unresolved. CDR3 length: 14 residues. The V gene lost 1 base and the J gene lost 5 bases, with 8 bases spanning the gap. The germline V gene has CDR1 LGHDT and CDR2 YNNKEL (reference sequence). The CDR3 DNA reads TGTGCCAGCAGCCAAGGAGAGAGAACCGGGGAGCTGTTTTTT. Its protein product is CASSQGERTGELFF.

This chain joins TRBV6-2 or TRBV6-3 and TRBJ1-5; D uncertain. This CDR3 region has 13 residues. Trimming pared 6 bases from V and 1 base from J, leaving 7 bases between. Germline lookup yields CDR1 MNHEY and CDR2 SVGEGT. For the CDR3, the DNA is TGTGCCAGCAGCCTCGGGAGCAATCAGCCCCAGCATTTT. It is translated as CASSLGSNQPQHF.

The V call is TRBV30, the J call TRBJ1-2; D not resolved. CDR1 GTSNPN and CDR2 SVGIG come from the germline V gene (reference sequence). The CDR3 consists of 13 residues. The V end was cut by 1 base, the J end by 0 bases, with 6 bases between. The CDR3 DNA reads TGTGCCTGGAGTGAACAGCCTAACTATGGCTACACCTTC. Translation: CAWSEQPNYGYTF.

The chain links TRBV28 to TRBJ1-5; D remains ambiguous. V gave up 0 bases and J gave up 0 bases, with 6 bases separating them. This CDR3 comprises 15 residues. Germline CDR1 and CDR2: MDHEN and SYDVKM. The CDR3: CASSLWGNSNQPQHF. The CDR3, as DNA: TGTGCCAGCAGTTTATGGGGAAATAGCAATCAGCCCCAGCATTTT.

This clone was seen a single time. V is TRBV6-6 and J is TRBJ2-7, with TRBD1 matching 8 bases. Per the germline V gene, CDR1 is MNHNY and CDR2 is SVGAGI (reference sequence). Losses at the gene ends were 6 bases for V and 5 bases for J; bases not matched to a gene: 6. This CDR3 region has 13 residues. The CDR3 spells CASRPDREHEQYF. CDR3 nucleotides: TGTGCCAGCAGGCCGGACAGGGAGCACGAGCAGTACTTC.

This clone was seen only once. The rearrangement links TRBV16 to TRBJ1-1, with a weak D call TRBD1 (5 bases). Trimming took off 2 bases at V and 3 bases at J, with 13 bases between the two ends. CDR1 and CDR2 (germline): KGHSY, FQNENV. CDR3 length: 15 amino acids. In DNA form, the CDR3 reads TGTGCCAGCAGCCAAGGGACGATAAGGGACACTGAAGCTTTCTTT. This encodes CASSQGTIRDTEAFF. Drawing the rest from reference TRBV16 and TRBJ1-1, the complete variable domain is GEEVAQTPKHLVRGEGQKAKLYCAPIKGHSYVFWYQQVLKNEFKFLISFQNENVFDETGMPKERFSAKCLPNSPCSLEIQATKLEDSAVYFCASSQGTIRDTEAFFGQGTRLTVV.

The chain couples TRBV15 to TRBJ1-2; no definite D call. The CDR3 contains 13 residues. Trimming left V 3 bases short and J 6 bases short, with 11 bases between. Germline CDR1 is LNHNV and CDR2 is YYDKDF (reference sequence). CDR3: CATSRDWVNGYTF. Written as DNA, the CDR3 is TGTGCCACCAGCAGGGACTGGGTAAATGGCTACACCTTC.